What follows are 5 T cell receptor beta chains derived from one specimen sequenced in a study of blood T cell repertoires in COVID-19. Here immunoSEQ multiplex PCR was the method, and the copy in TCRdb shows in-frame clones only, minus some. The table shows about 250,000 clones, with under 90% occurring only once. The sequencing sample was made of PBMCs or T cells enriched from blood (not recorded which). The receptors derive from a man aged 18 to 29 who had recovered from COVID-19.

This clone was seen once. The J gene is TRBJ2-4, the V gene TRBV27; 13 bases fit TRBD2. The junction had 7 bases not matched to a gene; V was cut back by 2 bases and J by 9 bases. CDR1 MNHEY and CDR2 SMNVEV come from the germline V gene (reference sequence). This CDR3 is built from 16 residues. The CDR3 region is CASSLGTSGARGIQYF. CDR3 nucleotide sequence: TGTGCCAGCAGTTTAGGGACTAGCGGGGCGAGGGGCATTCAGTACTTC.

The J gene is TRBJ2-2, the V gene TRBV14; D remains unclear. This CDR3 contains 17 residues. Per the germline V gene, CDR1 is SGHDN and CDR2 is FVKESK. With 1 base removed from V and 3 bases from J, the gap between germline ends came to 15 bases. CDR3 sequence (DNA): TGTGCCAGCAGCCAAGCGGTCTCAGGTGGATACACCGGGGAGCTGTTTTTT. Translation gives CASSQAVSGGYTGELFF.

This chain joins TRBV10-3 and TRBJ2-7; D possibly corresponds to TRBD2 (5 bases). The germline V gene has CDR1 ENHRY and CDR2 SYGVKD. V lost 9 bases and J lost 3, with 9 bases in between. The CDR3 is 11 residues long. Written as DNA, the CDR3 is TGTGCCATAATGAGGGACTACGAGCAGTACTTC. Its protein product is CAIMRDYEQYF.

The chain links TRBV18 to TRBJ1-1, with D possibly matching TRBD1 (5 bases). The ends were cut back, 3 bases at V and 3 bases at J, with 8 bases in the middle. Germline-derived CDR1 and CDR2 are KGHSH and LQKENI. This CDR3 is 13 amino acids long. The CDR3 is CASSPEGYTEAFF. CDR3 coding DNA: TGTGCCAGCTCACCGGAGGGGTACACTGAAGCTTTCTTT.

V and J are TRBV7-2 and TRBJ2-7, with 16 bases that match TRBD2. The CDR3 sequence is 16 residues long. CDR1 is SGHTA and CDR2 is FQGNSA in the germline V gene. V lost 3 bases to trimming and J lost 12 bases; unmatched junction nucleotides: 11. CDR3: CASSLPGLAGGSLRYF. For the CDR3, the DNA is TGTGCCAGCAGCTTGCCGGGACTAGCGGGGGGGTCATTGCGGTACTTC.